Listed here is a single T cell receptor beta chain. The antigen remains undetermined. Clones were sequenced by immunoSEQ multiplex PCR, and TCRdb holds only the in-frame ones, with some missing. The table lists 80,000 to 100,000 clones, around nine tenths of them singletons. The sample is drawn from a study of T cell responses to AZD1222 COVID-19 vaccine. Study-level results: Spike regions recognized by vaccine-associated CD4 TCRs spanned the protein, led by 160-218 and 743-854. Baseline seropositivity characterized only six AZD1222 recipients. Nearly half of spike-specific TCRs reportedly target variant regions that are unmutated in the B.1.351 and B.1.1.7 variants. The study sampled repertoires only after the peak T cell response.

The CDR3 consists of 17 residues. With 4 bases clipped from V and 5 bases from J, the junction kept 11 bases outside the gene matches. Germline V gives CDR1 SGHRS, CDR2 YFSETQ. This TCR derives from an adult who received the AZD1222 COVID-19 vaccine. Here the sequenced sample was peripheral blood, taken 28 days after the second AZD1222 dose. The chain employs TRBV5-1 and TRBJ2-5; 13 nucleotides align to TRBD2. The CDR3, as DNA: TGCGCCAGCAGCGGAGGGACTAGCGGGGCTTCCAGGGAGACCCAGTACTTC. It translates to CASSGGTSGASRETQYF.